This is a list of T cell receptor beta chains from one sample in a study of T-cell memory formation after mild COVID-19. From the 5' RACE reads, TCRdb called clonotypes with MiXCR, one entry per CDR3 protein. The sample consists of about 560,000 distinct CDR3 sequences, about 18% of them appearing once. Material for sequencing was PBMCs or a T cell subset sorted from them (not recorded which). All receptors derive from an adult woman who had mild COVID-19 (a few samples of this study predate the infection). Cell type and time point are not known. Each CDR3 is given with its conserved first and last residue. D genes are given only for firm matches. A clone size is listed for some rows: how often the clone was seen (once, few, many), or a class if it is expanded.

clone size,J gene,D gene,V gene,CDR3 length,CDR3 protein,CDR3 DNA
many,TRBJ2-1,TRBD2,TRBV12-3/TRBV12-4,14,CASSPWGGYNEQFF,TGTGCCAGCAGTCCGTGGGGGGGCTACAATGAGCAGTTCTTC
-,TRBJ1-5,TRBD1,TRBV19,15,CASLGTANSNQPQHF,TGTGCCAGCCTCGGGACAGCAAATAGCAATCAGCCCCAGCATTTT
few,TRBJ1-2,-,TRBV29-1,13,CSVESAFNYGYTF,TGCAGCGTGGAGTCGGCTTTTAACTATGGCTACACCTTC
few,TRBJ2-1,-,TRBV3-1,15,CASSQVGDGVDEQFF,TGTGCCAGCAGCCAAGTGGGGGACGGGGTTGATGAGCAGTTCTTC
few,TRBJ2-7,-,TRBV18,15,CASSPAAGLNYEQYF,TGTGCCAGCTCACCGGCGGCAGGACTCAACTACGAGCAGTACTTC
few,TRBJ2-7,TRBD2,TRBV7-9,14,CASSGGTSGNEQYF,TGTGCCAGCAGTGGGGGGACTAGCGGGAACGAGCAGTACTTC
-,TRBJ2-1,TRBD2,TRBV11-2,15,CASSPGGAVSNEQFF,TGTGCCAGCAGCCCGGGGGGGGCCGTCAGCAATGAGCAGTTCTTC
few,TRBJ1-1,-,TRBV6-2/TRBV6-3,14,CASRRARENTEAFF,TGTGCCAGCAGACGAGCCAGGGAAAACACTGAAGCTTTCTTT
-,TRBJ2-7,-,TRBV10-3,12,CAITDGSYEQYF,TGTGCCATCACGGACGGCTCCTACGAGCAGTACTTC
-,TRBJ1-1,-,TRBV29-1,10,CSVDRPAAFF,TGCAGCGTTGACAGGCCCGCGGCTTTCTTT
-,TRBJ2-7,-,TRBV7-6,13,CASGPPLRYEQYF,TGTGCCTCAGGGCCCCCCTTAAGGTACGAGCAGTACTTC
few,TRBJ1-2,TRBD1,TRBV6-5,13,CASIDRGFNGYTF,TGTGCCAGCATAGACAGGGGTTTTAATGGCTACACCTTC
-,TRBJ2-7,TRBD1,TRBV18,14,CASYRGQGGYEQYF,TGTGCCAGCTACCGCGGACAGGGGGGCTACGAGCAGTACTTC
-,TRBJ1-1,TRBD1,TRBV30,15,CAGWDYRDRVTEAFF,TGTGCCGGATGGGATTACCGGGACAGGGTCACTGAAGCTTTCTTT
-,TRBJ1-2,-,TRBV25-1,14,CASSGPGPNYGYTF,TGTGCCAGCAGTGGTCCGGGGCCAAACTATGGCTACACCTTC
-,TRBJ1-3,-,TRBV18,19,CASSPSGRTLISSGNTIYF,TGTGCCAGCTCACCATCGGGTCGGACATTGATAAGCTCTGGAAACACCATATATTTT
-,TRBJ1-2,-,TRBV11-1,15,CASSLSAGRDYGYTF,TGTGCCAGCAGCTTATCCGCGGGGCGAGACTATGGCTACACCTTC
-,TRBJ2-5,-,TRBV29-1,13,CSVPGPSFGTQYF,TGCAGCGTTCCGGGGCCGAGTTTCGGGACCCAGTACTTC
-,TRBJ2-7,TRBD1,TRBV18,17,CASSPLHRDRGPYEQYF,TGTGCCAGCTCACCATTGCACCGGGACAGGGGCCCCTACGAGCAGTACTTC
few,TRBJ2-5,-,TRBV24-1,13,CATTEGSSETQYF,TGTGCCACCACCGAGGGGAGCTCGGAGACCCAGTACTTC
-,TRBJ2-5,-,TRBV12-3/TRBV12-4,15,CASRRRGGDQETQYF,TGTGCCAGCAGACGCAGGGGTGGAGACCAAGAGACCCAGTACTTC
many,TRBJ2-5,TRBD2,TRBV4-1,16,CASSQGQRGYQETQYF,TGCGCCAGCAGCCAAGGCCAGCGGGGGTACCAAGAGACCCAGTACTTC
-,TRBJ1-5,-,TRBV6-1,13,CASLEGGKQPQHF,TGTGCCAGCCTTGAGGGGGGAAAACAGCCCCAGCATTTT
-,TRBJ2-2,-,TRBV9,15,CASSYEGGMAGELFF,TGTGCCAGCAGCTATGAGGGAGGAATGGCCGGGGAGCTGTTTTTT
few,TRBJ1-6,-,TRBV7-9,17,CASSLARAGAPRSPLHF,TGTGCCAGCAGCTTAGCGCGGGCAGGGGCTCCACGATCACCCCTCCACTTT
-,TRBJ2-6,-,TRBV29-1,13,CSVRIHGANVLTF,TGCAGCGTTCGGATTCATGGGGCCAACGTCCTGACTTTC
-,TRBJ2-1,-,TRBV18,16,CASSPPAGILGNEQFF,TGTGCCAGCTCACCACCGGCGGGAATCCTAGGGAATGAGCAGTTCTTC
-,TRBJ1-1,-,TRBV19,13,CASSIPADSEAFF,TGTGCCAGTAGTATCCCGGCGGATTCTGAAGCTTTCTTT
few,TRBJ2-1,-,TRBV7-8,16,CASSLVAGMPSNEQFF,TGTGCCAGCAGCTTAGTAGCAGGGATGCCCTCCAATGAGCAGTTCTTC
-,TRBJ1-1,-,TRBV20-1,14,CSARGQYLNTEAFF,TGCAGTGCTAGAGGACAGTATCTGAACACTGAAGCTTTCTTT
-,TRBJ1-5,-,TRBV5-4,17,CASSLDGAGKRNQPQHF,TGTGCCAGCAGCTTGGATGGGGCAGGGAAGAGAAATCAGCCCCAGCATTTT
few,TRBJ1-1,TRBD1,TRBV12-3/TRBV12-4,21,CASSYPLWSGGRIGMNTEAFF,TGTGCCAGCAGTTACCCTTTATGGTCAGGGGGCAGAATTGGGATGAACACTGAAGCTTTCTTT
few,TRBJ1-1,-,TRBV10-3,13,CAISEAGTDEAFF,TGTGCCATCAGTGAGGCGGGGACGGACGAAGCTTTCTTT
many,TRBJ2-5,TRBD1,TRBV24-1,13,CATSEGQGETQYF,TGTGCCACCAGTGAGGGACAGGGAGAGACCCAGTACTTC
many,TRBJ2-7,TRBD1,TRBV5-4,13,CASSSGGLYEQYF,TGTGCCAGCAGCTCAGGGGGATTATACGAGCAGTACTTC
-,TRBJ2-3,TRBD2,TRBV7-8,15,CASSRWLAATDTQYF,TGTGCCAGCAGCCGGTGGCTAGCGGCCACAGATACGCAGTATTTT
many,TRBJ1-2,TRBD1,TRBV5-1,13,CASSLGQGDGYTF,TGCGCCAGCAGCCTGGGACAGGGTGATGGCTACACCTTC
-,TRBJ2-3,-,TRBV19,13,CASSSRGRDTQYF,TGTGCCAGTAGTTCCCGGGGGCGAGATACGCAGTATTTT
-,TRBJ1-2,-,TRBV20-1,14,CSALAPGQGPGYTF,TGCAGTGCTCTCGCCCCCGGGCAGGGTCCTGGCTACACCTTC
few,TRBJ2-3,-,TRBV24-1,16,CATSDPGATRGDTQYF,TGTGCCACCAGTGACCCCGGGGCCACCCGGGGGGATACGCAGTATTTT
many,TRBJ2-1,-,TRBV3-1,15,CASSPTFGWHNEQFF,TGTGCCAGCAGCCCGACGTTTGGATGGCACAATGAGCAGTTCTTC
-,TRBJ2-5,-,TRBV7-2,13,CASSLDSPRSQYF,TGTGCCAGCAGCTTAGACAGCCCCAGGTCCCAGTACTTC
-,TRBJ1-1,-,TRBV2,16,CASSVRDGAMNTEAFF,TGTGCCAGCAGTGTCCGGGACGGAGCGATGAACACTGAAGCTTTCTTT
-,TRBJ2-3,-,TRBV29-1,12,CSVGGKGLTQYF,TGCAGCGTTGGTGGGAAAGGACTAACGCAGTATTTT
few,TRBJ2-7,-,TRBV6-6,14,CASSPYLGGYEQYF,TGTGCCAGCAGTCCCTATCTAGGCGGGTACGAGCAGTACTTC
few,TRBJ2-2,TRBD1,TRBV20-1,14,CSARGQGNTGELFF,TGCAGTGCTAGGGGACAGGGGAACACCGGGGAGCTGTTTTTT
few,TRBJ2-1,-,TRBV7-8,14,CASSLRASDNEQFF,TGTGCCAGCTCCCTAAGGGCCAGTGACAATGAGCAGTTCTTC
-,TRBJ1-5,-,TRBV19,16,CASSIWGQNSNQPQHF,TGTGCCAGTAGTATCTGGGGACAAAATAGCAATCAGCCCCAGCATTTT
-,TRBJ1-5,-,TRBV19,16,CASSAPQGFSNQPQHF,TGTGCCAGTAGTGCCCCACAGGGTTTCAGCAATCAGCCCCAGCATTTT
few,TRBJ2-2,-,TRBV10-3,14,CASLQRANTGELFF,TGTGCCTCTCTTCAAAGGGCGAACACCGGGGAGCTGTTTTTT
-,TRBJ1-5,-,TRBV5-1,13,CASSLESGQPQHF,TGCGCCAGCAGCTTGGAAAGCGGTCAGCCCCAGCATTTT
-,TRBJ1-1,-,TRBV7-9,16,CASSSWDGALKTEAFF,TGTGCCAGCAGCTCGTGGGATGGGGCCCTGAAGACTGAAGCTTTCTTT
many,TRBJ2-5,-,TRBV29-1,15,CSVGGPGTPAGTQYF,TGCAGCGTTGGAGGGCCCGGGACACCCGCCGGGACCCAGTACTTC
few,TRBJ2-1,TRBD1,TRBV6-2/TRBV6-3,15,CASSAPTGSDNEQFF,TGTGCCAGCAGTGCTCCGACAGGGTCGGACAATGAGCAGTTCTTC